The entry that follows covers one TCR beta chain sequence. Clones were read by immunoSEQ multiplex PCR, and TCRdb kept only the in-frame ones, dropping some. The sample has 91,000 or so clones; approximately 93% are singletons. This sample is drawn from a study of T cell changes during pregnancy in multiple sclerosis. This CDR3 spans 13 amino acids. Looked up from germline, CDR1 is MGHDK and CDR2 is SYGVNS. V was shortened by 3 bases and J by 9 bases, with 15 bases between the two germline ends. The clonotype comes from a female donor with multiple sclerosis, enrolled in a pregnancy study. This sequence joins TRBV25-1 and TRBJ2-7, with D possibly TRBD1 on 6 matching bases. The sequencing here drew on peripheral blood, taken after pregnancy. Here the CDR3 reads CASSDGNTGLQYF. CDR3 bases: TGTGCCAGCAGTGATGGGAACACAGGGTTGCAGTACTTC.